This entry lists 3 T cell receptor beta chains sequenced from one sample in a study of T cells in Graves' hyperthyroidism and ophthalmopathy. There were TCR beta CDR3 regions amplified from RNA transcripts. The TCR CDR3 first-round RT-PCR relied on the HTBI primer set. TCRdb re-derived calls from the multiplex PCR reads in MiXCR, one entry per CDR3 protein. The sample lists hundreds of thousands of distinct CDR3 sequences; around 13% were seen once. Sample: blood. Receptor source: a woman under 30 with Graves' hyperthyroidism.

This clonotype has ten or more counts. V gene TRBV30 combines with J gene TRBJ2-7; the D call may be TRBD1 or TRBD2 (5 bases each). V lost 4 bases to trimming and J lost 2 bases, with 12 bases between them. This CDR3 comprises 13 residues. Per the germline V gene, CDR1 is GTSNPN and CDR2 is SVGIG (reference sequence). The CDR3 is CAWKTAAPYEQYF. DNA for the CDR3: TGTGCCTGGAAGACAGCGGCACCCTACGAGCAGTACTTC.

J is TRBJ2-6 and V is TRBV6-2 or TRBV6-3, with unresolved D. V dropped 7 bases and J dropped 0 bases, with 10 bases sitting between them. The CDR3 length is 15 residues. The germline V gene encodes CDR1 MNHEY and CDR2 SVGEGT. The CDR3 sequence: CASTVRLSGANVLTF. The CDR3 DNA follows: TGTGCCAGCACCGTCCGACTCTCTGGGGCCAACGTCCTGACTTTC.

This clonotype was detected a few times. The chain is built from TRBV5-6 and TRBJ1-4; D is possibly TRBD1 (5 bases). Germline values: CDR1 SGHDT, CDR2 YYEEEE. V was clipped by 5 bases and J by 8 bases, with 19 bases between them. There are 15 residues in the CDR3. The CDR3 spells CASREAGTELEKLFF. As DNA, the CDR3 is TGTGCCAGCAGGGAGGCCGGGACCGAGCTCGAAAAACTGTTTTTT.